This T cell receptor (beta chain) originates from a study of Graves' ophthalmopathy and Graves' hyperthyroidism. About the research overall: The blood sample was drawn at first diagnosis and before any treatment.

V lost 3 bases, J lost 13 bases, and 8 bases stayed unmatched. The CDR3 is made up of 14 amino acids. The V gene's germline CDR1 is MDHEN and CDR2 SYDVKM. This clonotype was detected many times. Its specificity is unknown. Ophthalmopathy donors' eye disease showed moderate-to-severe activity, CAS of at least 3, NOSPECS of at least 4 and duration under 3 months. The TCR beta CDR3 regions underwent amplification from RNA transcripts. HTBI-primed first-round RT-PCR preceded second-round multiplex PCR. TCRdb re-derived calls from the multiplex PCR reads in MiXCR, one entry per CDR3 protein. Of nearly 400,000 distinct CDR3 sequences in the sample, approximately 20% were seen once. Study-wide results and limits: A model of 13 signatures distinguished ophthalmopathy from stable hyperthyroidism at approximately 90% sensitivity and approximately 77% specificity. Most expanded clonotypes in thyroid above 0.001 frequency also showed up in blood.

This TCR derives from a woman aged 18-29 years with Graves' ophthalmopathy. The chain joins TRBV28 to TRBJ1-6, with 8 bases lining up with TRBD1. The material sequenced was peripheral blood. CDR3 in amino acids: CASSLTGDRRPLHF. The CDR3 bases are TGTGCCAGCAGTTTGACAGGGGATCGAAGGCCCCTCCACTTT.